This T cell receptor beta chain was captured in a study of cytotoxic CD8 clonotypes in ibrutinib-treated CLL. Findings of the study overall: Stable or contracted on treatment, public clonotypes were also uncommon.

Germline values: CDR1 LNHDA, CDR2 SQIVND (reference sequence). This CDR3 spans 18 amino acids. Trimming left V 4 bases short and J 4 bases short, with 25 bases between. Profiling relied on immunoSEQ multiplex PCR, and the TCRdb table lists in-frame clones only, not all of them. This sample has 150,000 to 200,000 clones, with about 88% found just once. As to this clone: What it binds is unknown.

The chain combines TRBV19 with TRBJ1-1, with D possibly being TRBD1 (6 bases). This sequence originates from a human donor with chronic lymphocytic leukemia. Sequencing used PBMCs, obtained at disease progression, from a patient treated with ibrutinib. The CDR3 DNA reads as TGTGCCAGTAGTACAAACACAGGGTATGTTTTGAGTGGCACTGAAGCTTTCTTT. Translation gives CASSTNTGYVLSGTEAFF.